This T cell receptor (beta chain) originates from a study of identical twins. Germline V lookup: CDR1 SQVTM, CDR2 ANQGSEA. The CDR3 loop spans 18 amino acids. The junction had 14 bases not matched to a gene; V was cut back by 3 bases and J by 0 bases. This clonotype was observed a handful of times. As yet, its antigen is unknown. Study findings and constraints: Beta out-of-frame sequences displayed a weaker excess of sharing between twins.

One entry per CDR3 protein, called by TCRdb with MiXCR from the 5' RACE reads. The table includes roughly 700,000 distinct CDR3 sequences, over 8.5% detected once. These records were also assigned to another study, of yellow fever vaccine responses in identical twins.

V and J are TRBV29-1 and TRBJ2-1, with TRBD2 matching over 7 bases. This receptor was taken from a woman aged 18-29 years in good health. Sequenced: PBMCs. CDR3 DNA sequence: TGCAGCGTTGACGTTAACACGGCGGGAGCATTCTCCTACAATGAGCAGTTCTTC. Amino acids: CSVDVNTAGAFSYNEQFF.